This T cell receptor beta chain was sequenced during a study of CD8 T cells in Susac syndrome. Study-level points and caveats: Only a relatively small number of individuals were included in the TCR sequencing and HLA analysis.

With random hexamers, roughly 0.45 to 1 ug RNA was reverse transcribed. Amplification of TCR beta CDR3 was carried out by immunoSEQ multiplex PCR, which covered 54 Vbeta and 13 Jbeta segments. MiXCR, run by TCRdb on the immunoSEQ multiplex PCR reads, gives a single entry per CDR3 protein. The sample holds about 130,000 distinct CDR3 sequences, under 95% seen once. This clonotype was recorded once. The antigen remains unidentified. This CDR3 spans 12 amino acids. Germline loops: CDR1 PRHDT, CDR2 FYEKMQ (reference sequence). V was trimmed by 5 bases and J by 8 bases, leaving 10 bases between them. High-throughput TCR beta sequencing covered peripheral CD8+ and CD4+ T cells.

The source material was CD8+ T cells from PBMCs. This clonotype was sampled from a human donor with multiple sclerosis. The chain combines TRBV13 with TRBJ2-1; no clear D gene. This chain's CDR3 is CASSTGEDEQFF. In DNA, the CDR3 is TGTGCCAGCAGCACCGGTGAAGATGAGCAGTTCTTC.